Each of the 10 T cell receptor beta chains below was sequenced from the same sample in a study of shared clonotypes between healthy human individuals. Profiling relied on immunoSEQ multiplex PCR, and the TCRdb table lists in-frame clones only, not all of them. The sample consists of around 1.4 million clones, around 98.5% of them appearing once. Material for sequencing was naive CD4+ T cells sorted from blood. The subset was: CD45RA+ positively selected. These receptors all stem from a man under 40 in good health.

The chain has TRBV29-1 and TRBJ2-3; TRBD2 agrees at 12 bases. The CDR3 contains 15 residues. The germline V gene encodes CDR1 SQVTM and CDR2 ANQGSEA. V gave up 0 bases and J gave up 6 bases; unmatched junction bases: 4. The CDR3 nucleotides are TGCAGCGTTGAAGAAGGACTAGCGGGGCCGGATACGCAGTATTTT. Residues: CSVEEGLAGPDTQYF.

The rearrangement uses TRBV9 and TRBJ2-3; possibly TRBD1 for D (6 bases). V lost 1 base to trimming and J lost 0 bases, with 18 bases between them. CDR1 is SGDLS, CDR2 YYNGEE, per germline. The CDR3 has 18 amino acids. DNA for the CDR3: TGTGCCAGCAGCGTAACACCCAGGGGACGGACTAGCACAGATACGCAGTATTTT. Translation gives CASSVTPRGRTSTDTQYF.

The gene calls are TRBV14 and TRBJ2-7; D gene uncertain. This CDR3 is 11 amino acids long. CDR1 is SGHDN and CDR2 is FVKESK in the germline V gene. Trimming took off 1 base at V and 7 bases at J, with 5 bases between the two ends. CDR3 sequence reads: CASSQALEQYF. CDR3 DNA: TGTGCCAGCAGCCAAGCCCTTGAGCAGTACTTC.

V is TRBV19 and J is TRBJ1-1; the D gene is possibly TRBD1 (5 bases). The CDR3 extends over 17 amino acids. The V end was cut by 5 bases, the J end by 7 bases, with 26 bases between. In germline, CDR1 is LNHDA, CDR2 SQIVND (reference sequence). The DNA of the CDR3 is TGTGCCAGTAGTCGTCGGCCGAGTACCGGGACGAGGGATGAAGCTTTCTTT. Protein: CASSRRPSTGTRDEAFF.

V gene TRBV28 combines with J gene TRBJ1-5, with D unclear. CDR3 size: 13 residues. CDR1 MDHEN and CDR2 SYDVKM come from the germline V gene. The V and J ends lost 6 bases and 8 bases respectively, with 14 bases between them. CDR3 coding DNA: TGTGCCAGCAGACGGACGGGTAGAGAGCCCCAGCATTTT. It codes for CASRRTGREPQHF. The full variable domain, rest sourced from reference TRBV28 and TRBJ1-5, is DVKVTQSSRYLVKRTGEKVFLECVQDMDHENMFWYRQDPGLGLRLIYFSYDVKMKEKGDIPEGYSVSREKKERFSLILESASTNQTSMYLCASRRTGREPQHFGDGTRLSIL.

V gene TRBV6-6 combines with J gene TRBJ2-1, with 7 bases that match TRBD2. V lost 5 bases to trimming and J lost 6 bases; unmatched junction nucleotides: 1. Germline CDR1 MNHNY, CDR2 SVGAGI (reference sequence). The CDR3 runs 12 residues. CDR3 in DNA: TGTGCCAGCAGTCTAGCGGTCAATGAGCAGTTCTTC. It encodes CASSLAVNEQFF.

V usage is TRBV6-4 and J usage is TRBJ2-3; TRBD2 agrees at 11 bases. Germline-derived CDR1 and CDR2 are MRHNA and SNTAGT. The CDR3 is made up of 16 amino acids. J was trimmed by 3 bases and V by 4 bases; bases with no gene match: 6. Here the CDR3 reads CASSVSTSGSTDTQYF. Here the CDR3 DNA reads TGTGCCAGCAGTGTTAGTACTAGCGGGAGTACAGATACGCAGTATTTT.

The chain employs TRBV9 and TRBJ2-1; TRBD2 matches 10 bases. J lost 6 bases, V lost 0 bases, and 9 bases had no gene match. Per the germline V gene, CDR1 is SGDLS and CDR2 is YYNGEE. The CDR3 runs 17 residues. The CDR3 region is CASSVATLAGVPNEQFF. The CDR3 DNA is TGTGCCAGCAGCGTAGCTACCCTAGCGGGAGTACCCAATGAGCAGTTCTTC.

The chain is built from TRBV7-2 and TRBJ2-5; D unclear. Germline CDR1 and CDR2: SGHTA and FQGNSA. The V gene lost 2 bases and the J gene lost 1 base, with 17 bases spanning the gap. CDR3 length equals 17 residues. Here the CDR3 DNA reads TGTGCCAGCAGCTTAAGGTTAGGGTTCGGAAGCCAAGAGACCCAGTACTTC. This sequence encodes CASSLRLGFGSQETQYF.

In regard to this clone: Other DNA sequences within the sample encode an identical CDR3. The chain couples TRBV19 to TRBJ1-1; tentative D call: TRBD1 (5 bases). This CDR3 comprises 14 residues. V was clipped by 1 base and J by 1 base, with 7 bases between them. Germline V CDR1 and CDR2: LNHDA, SQIVND (reference sequence). CDR3 sequence (DNA): TGTGCCAGTAGTATAGGACAGCCGAACACTGAAGCTTTCTTT. Translation gives CASSIGQPNTEAFF.